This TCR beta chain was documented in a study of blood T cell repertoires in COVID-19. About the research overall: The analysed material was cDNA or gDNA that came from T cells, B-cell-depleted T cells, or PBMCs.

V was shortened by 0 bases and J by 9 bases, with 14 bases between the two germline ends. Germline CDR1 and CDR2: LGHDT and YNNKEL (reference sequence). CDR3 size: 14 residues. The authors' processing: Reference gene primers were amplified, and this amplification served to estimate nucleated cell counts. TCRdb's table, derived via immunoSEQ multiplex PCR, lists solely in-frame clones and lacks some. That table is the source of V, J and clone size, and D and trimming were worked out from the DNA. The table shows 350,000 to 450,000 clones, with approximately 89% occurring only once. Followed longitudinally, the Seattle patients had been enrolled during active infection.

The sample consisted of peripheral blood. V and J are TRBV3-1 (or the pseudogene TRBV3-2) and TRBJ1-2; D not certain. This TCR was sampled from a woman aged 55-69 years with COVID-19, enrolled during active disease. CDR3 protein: CASSQDLLRASYTF. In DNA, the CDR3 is TGTGCCAGCAGCCAAGATCTTTTGAGGGCTAGCTACACCTTC.